The 23 T cell receptor beta chains reported below all come from one sample, sequenced in a study of cytomegalovirus exposure and HLA in healthy donors. PCR was performed using 60 Vbeta and 13 Jbeta primers. The protocol was immunoSEQ multiplex PCR, while the TCRdb copy is restricted to in-frame clones and leaves out a portion. Of 100,000 to 150,000 clones in the sample, approximately 61% were seen once. Material: PBMCs. All receptors derive from a woman in her thirties or forties in good health and CMV-seronegative.

This clone was recorded a few times. This chain uses TRBV18 with TRBJ2-1; tentatively, D is TRBD1 (5 bases). Per germline, CDR1 KGHSH and CDR2 LQKENI. V gave up 5 bases and J gave up 7 bases, with 18 bases separating them. The CDR3 covers 15 residues. CDR3 DNA sequence: TGTGCCAGCTCAAACCCCAGGGAAGGGGTGAATGAGCAGTTCTTC. This sequence encodes CASSNPREGVNEQFF.

The chain carries TRBV4-1 and TRBJ2-2; 8 nucleotides match TRBD1. There are 15 residues in the CDR3. The junction had 4 bases not matched to a gene; V was cut back by 2 bases and J by 5 bases. Germline lookup yields CDR1 MGHRA and CDR2 YSYEKL. This CDR3 reads CASSQQGARTGELFF. The CDR3 region has the DNA TGCGCCAGCAGCCAACAGGGGGCCCGGACCGGGGAGCTGTTTTTT.

The chain links TRBV10-1 to TRBJ2-5, with D possibly matching TRBD2 (6 bases). Trimming took 2 bases from V and 2 from J, leaving 12 bases between them. There are 15 residues in the CDR3. The germline CDR1 and CDR2 sequences are WNHNN and SYGVQD (reference sequence). The CDR3 protein is CASSEGSSGQETQYF. DNA of the CDR3: TGCGCCAGCAGTGAGGGGAGTAGCGGACAAGAGACCCAGTACTTC.

This chain links TRBV6-5 with TRBJ2-7, with D possibly being TRBD2 (6 bases). The CDR3 length is 11 residues. Germline values: CDR1 MNHEY, CDR2 SVGAGI. The V end was cut by 6 bases, the J end by 5 bases, with 8 bases between. CDR3 in DNA: TGTGCCAGCAGGCGGGGCGACGAGCAGTACTTC. Protein sequence: CASRRGDEQYF.

The chain combines TRBV9 with TRBJ2-5; D is ambiguous. CDR1 is SGDLS and CDR2 is YYNGEE in the germline V gene. Trimming shortened V by 3 bases and J by 5 bases, and 17 bases separated the two germline ends. The CDR3 covers 15 residues. CDR3 amino acids: CASSAKTSPLETQYF. The CDR3 bases are TGTGCCAGCAGCGCAAAGACATCACCCCTGGAGACCCAGTACTTC.

This clone has just a few counts. The CDR3 region is CASSPKDIWDEQYF. CDR3 in DNA: TGTGCCAGCTCACCCAAGGACATCTGGGACGAGCAGTACTTC. The chain employs TRBV18 and TRBJ2-7; D is perhaps TRBD1 (5 bases). Per germline, CDR1 KGHSH and CDR2 LQKENI. The CDR3 contains 14 residues. V gave up 3 bases and J gave up 5 bases, with 14 bases separating them.

The rearrangement uses TRBV7-3 and TRBJ1-1; 7 nucleotides agree with TRBD1. The V gene's germline CDR1 is SGHTA and CDR2 FQGTGA. Trimming removed 6 bases from V and 1 base from J; junction bases left unmatched: 20. CDR3 length: 19 amino acids. The DNA of the CDR3 is TGTGCCAGCAGTTTTTCATTTGGGACAGCTGACCTAACGAACACTGAAGCTTTCTTT. Amino acid sequence: CASSFSFGTADLTNTEAFF.

V is TRBV2 and J is TRBJ2-1; TRBD2 matches 7 bases. The trim removed 8 bases at V and 5 bases at J, leaving 9 bases unmatched. The CDR3 is 14 residues long. CDR1 SNHLY and CDR2 FYNNEI come from the germline V gene. CDR3 nucleotides: TGTGCCAGCGGGGGGGTGGTAGTGGACAATGAGCAGTTCTTC. Translation: CASGGVVVDNEQFF.

The CDR3 DNA is TGTGCCAGCAGTTATTTCGGGGAAGGAGCTAACTATGGCTACACCTTC. Translation gives CASSYFGEGANYGYTF. The rearrangement uses TRBV6-5 and TRBJ1-2; D gene uncertain. The CDR3 has 16 residues. Germline lookup yields CDR1 MNHEY and CDR2 SVGAGI. V lost 3 bases, J lost 0 bases, and 14 bases lay in between.

This chain uses TRBV5-1 with TRBJ1-5, with D possibly being TRBD1 (5 bases). Trimming left V 1 base short and J 5 bases short, with 7 bases between. The CDR3 loop spans 13 amino acids. CDR1 and CDR2 (germline): SGHRS, YFSETQ. CDR3 region: CASSLWGDQPQHF. The CDR3 DNA reads as TGCGCCAGCAGCTTGTGGGGGGATCAGCCCCAGCATTTT.

The chain couples TRBV4-1 to TRBJ1-2, with D uncertain. V was shortened by 1 base and J by 12 bases, with 15 bases between the two germline ends. The CDR3 is 13 residues long. The germline CDR1 and CDR2 sequences are MGHRA and YSYEKL. CDR3 sequence: CASSQVGGKANTF. CDR3 bases: TGCGCCAGCAGCCAAGTGGGAGGGAAGGCCAACACCTTC.

J is TRBJ2-7 and V is TRBV11-2; possible D gene TRBD1, 7 bases. V gave up 4 bases and J gave up 3 bases, with 25 bases separating them. Germline V CDR1 and CDR2: SGHAT, FQNNGV. The CDR3 totals 18 residues. The CDR3 here is CASSSFRQGGGGFYEQYF. CDR3 nucleotide sequence: TGTGCCAGCAGCTCCTTTAGACAGGGAGGCGGCGGATTCTACGAGCAGTACTTC.

This clone has more than one count but fewer than ten. The CDR3 reads CASTRTGTDTQYF. The CDR3 coding sequence is TGTGCCAGCACCCGGACTGGCACAGATACGCAGTATTTT. The rearrangement joins TRBV28 to TRBJ2-3; tentatively, D is TRBD2 (5 bases). Per germline, CDR1 MDHEN and CDR2 SYDVKM. Trimming cost V 7 bases and J 1 base, with 9 bases left between them. The CDR3 contains 13 residues.

The V gene is TRBV6-5, the J gene TRBJ1-2; 7 positions match TRBD1. Germline trimming cut 5 bases from V and 5 bases from J; bases unmatched to any gene: 11. The CDR3 runs 15 residues. Germline loops: CDR1 MNHEY, CDR2 SVGAGI. The CDR3 spells CASSALGQRGYGYTF. The CDR3 region has the DNA TGTGCCAGCAGTGCCTTGGGACAGAGGGGATATGGCTACACCTTC.

This rearrangement joins TRBV11-2 to TRBJ2-1; 7 nucleotides match TRBD1. With V trimmed by 5 bases and J by 3 bases, 7 bases remained unmatched. The CDR3 totals 15 residues. Germline CDR1 is SGHAT and CDR2 is FQNNGV. The CDR3 DNA reads as TGTGCCAGCAGCCTGGGACAGTCCCTCTACAATGAGCAGTTCTTC. The encoded protein is CASSLGQSLYNEQFF.

This clone was detected only once. This sequence joins TRBV30 and TRBJ2-6, with unresolved D. Per germline, CDR1 GTSNPN and CDR2 SVGIG (reference sequence). Deletions cut 0 bases from V and 2 bases from J, with 5 bases between. CDR3 length: 14 residues. CDR3 nucleotide sequence: TGTGCCTGGAGTGTATTAGCTGGGGCCAACGTCCTGACTTTC. It yields the protein CAWSVLAGANVLTF.

CDR3 residues: CASSHVSGSGFGGYTF. As DNA, the CDR3 is TGCGCCAGCAGCCATGTTAGTGGCAGCGGGTTCGGAGGCTACACCTTC. The chain combines TRBV4-3 with TRBJ1-2; D remains ambiguous. This CDR3 spans 16 amino acids. Germline assignment: CDR1 LGHNA and CDR2 YSLEER. Trimming pared 3 bases from V and 8 bases from J, leaving 22 bases between.

This rearrangement joins TRBV6-1 to TRBJ1-1, with unresolved D. This CDR3 contains 13 residues. The germline V gene has CDR1 MNHNS and CDR2 SASEGT. The V end was cut by 4 bases, the J end by 4 bases, with 10 bases between. The CDR3 is CASSGWESTEAFF. CDR3 DNA sequence: TGTGCCAGCAGTGGATGGGAGAGCACTGAAGCTTTCTTT.

The rearrangement uses TRBV30 and TRBJ1-2; D remains ambiguous. V lost 2 bases to trimming and J lost 8 bases, with 12 bases between them. Germline-derived CDR1 and CDR2 are GTSNPN and SVGIG (reference sequence). The CDR3 is made up of 12 amino acids. CDR3 in DNA: TGTGCCTGGAGTTCCCCTCCTAGGGGCTACACCTTC. Protein product: CAWSSPPRGYTF.

This clone occurred a few times. The rearrangement uses TRBV27 and TRBJ2-7; 7 nucleotides match TRBD1. J was trimmed by 7 bases and V by 0 bases; bases with no gene match: 9. The CDR3 spans 15 residues. The germline V gene encodes CDR1 MNHEY and CDR2 SMNVEV (reference sequence). The CDR3 region is CASSLSGQPLREQYF. CDR3 nucleotide sequence: TGTGCCAGCAGTTTATCGGGACAGCCCCTTCGGGAGCAGTACTTC.

The chain links TRBV27 to TRBJ2-2, with a tentative D call TRBD1 (6 bases). Trimming pared 2 bases from V and 7 bases from J, leaving 20 bases between. The CDR3 contains 17 residues. Germline loops: CDR1 MNHEY, CDR2 SMNVEV (reference sequence). CDR3 DNA: TGTGCCAGCAGTTTAATCTTGCAGGGGAATGGCGACGGGGAGCTGTTTTTT. Encoded protein: CASSLILQGNGDGELFF.

V gene TRBV27 combines with J gene TRBJ2-7, with 11 bases fitting TRBD2. Trimming at V came to 4 bases and at J to 3 bases, leaving 5 bases not matched to a gene. CDR1 and CDR2 (germline): MNHEY, SMNVEV (reference sequence). The CDR3 loop spans 15 amino acids. DNA of the CDR3: TGTGCCAGCAGTTCTTTAGCGGGGGGGGTCTACGAGCAGTACTTC. This translates into CASSSLAGGVYEQYF.

Of note for this clone: Within the sample, other DNA sequences also encode this same CDR3. The J gene is TRBJ2-7, the V gene TRBV4-3; 7 bases map to TRBD1. J gave up 0 bases and V 1 base, and 3 bases lay outside the gene matches. This CDR3 is built from 15 residues. Germline V gives CDR1 LGHNA, CDR2 YSLEER. The CDR3 coding sequence is TGCGCCAGCAGCCAAGTCAGGGACAGCTCCTACGAGCAGTACTTC. It translates to CASSQVRDSSYEQYF.